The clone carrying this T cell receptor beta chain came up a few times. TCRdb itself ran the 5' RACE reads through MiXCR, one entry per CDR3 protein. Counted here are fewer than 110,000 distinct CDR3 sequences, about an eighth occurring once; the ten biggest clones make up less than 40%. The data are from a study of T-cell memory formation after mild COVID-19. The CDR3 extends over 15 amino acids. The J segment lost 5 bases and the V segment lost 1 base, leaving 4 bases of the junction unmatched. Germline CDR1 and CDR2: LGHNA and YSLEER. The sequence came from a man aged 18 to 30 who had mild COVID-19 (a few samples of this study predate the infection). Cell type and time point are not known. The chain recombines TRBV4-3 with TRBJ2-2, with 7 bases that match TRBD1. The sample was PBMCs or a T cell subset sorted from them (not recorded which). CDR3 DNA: TGCGCCAGCAGCCAAGTACAGGGGAAAACCGGGGAGCTGTTTTTT. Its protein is CASSQVQGKTGELFF.